A selection of T cell receptor beta chains follows, all from one sample in a study of T cells in Graves' hyperthyroidism and ophthalmopathy. Via MiXCR, TCRdb re-called the multiplex PCR reads, giving one row per CDR3 protein. The sample lists about 640,000 distinct CDR3 sequences; around 20% were seen once. Sequencing input: blood. The receptors were sampled from a man in his thirties or forties with Graves' ophthalmopathy. The CDR3 runs from the conserved cysteine through the conserved F or W. D genes are given only for firm matches. Only some rows state a clone size, as once, few, many or a class for expanded clones.

V	D	size	J	DNA	CDR3
TRBV24-1	TRBD2	few	TRBJ2-5	TGTGCCACCAGTGATCCACTAGCGGGAGTGGAGACCCAGTACTTC	CATSDPLAGVETQYF
TRBV10-1	TRBD2	.	TRBJ2-5	TGCGCCAGCAGTGCTACTAGCGGGAGTGTCGAGACCCAGTACTTC	CASSATSGSVETQYF
TRBV18	.	many	TRBJ1-4	TGTGCCAGCTCACCACGGACAACTAATGAAAAACTGTTTTTT	CASSPRTTNEKLFF
TRBV28	.	.	TRBJ1-2	TGTGCCAGCAGTTGGCAGGATTTTAGCTACACCTTC	CASSWQDFSYTF
TRBV11-2	TRBD1	.	TRBJ2-7	TGTGCCGGCAGCTTTGGGACAGGGGGCTACGAGCAGTACTTC	CAGSFGTGGYEQYF
TRBV5-1	.	few	TRBJ2-2	TGCGCCAGCAGCTGGGACCCCGACAGGAACACCGGGGAGCTGTTTTTT	CASSWDPDRNTGELFF
TRBV12-3/TRBV12-4	.	many	TRBJ2-5	TGTGCCAGCAGTTTCGAGTTTCAAGAGACCCAGTACTTC	CASSFEFQETQYF
TRBV3-1	TRBD2	.	TRBJ2-5	TGTGCCAGCAGCCAAGATAGCGGGACTGGGGAGGAGACCCAGTACTTC	CASSQDSGTGEETQYF
TRBV27	.	many	TRBJ1-2	TGTGCCAGCAGTCCGTTGAAAGGTGGCTACACCTTC	CASSPLKGGYTF
TRBV28	.	.	TRBJ2-3	TGTGCCAGCAGTTGCGGGACAGCTAGCACAGATACGCAGTATTTT	CASSCGTASTDTQYF